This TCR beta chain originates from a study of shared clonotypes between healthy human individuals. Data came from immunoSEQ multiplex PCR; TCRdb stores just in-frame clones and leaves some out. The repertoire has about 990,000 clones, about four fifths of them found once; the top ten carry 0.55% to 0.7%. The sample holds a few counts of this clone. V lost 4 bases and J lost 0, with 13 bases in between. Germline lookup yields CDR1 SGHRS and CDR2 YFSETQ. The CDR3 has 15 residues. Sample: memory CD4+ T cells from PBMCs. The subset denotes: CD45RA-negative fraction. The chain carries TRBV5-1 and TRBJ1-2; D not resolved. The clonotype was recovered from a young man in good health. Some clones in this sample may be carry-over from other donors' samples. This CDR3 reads CASSPLGRANYGYTF. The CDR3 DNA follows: TGCGCCAGCAGCCCCCTAGGCAGAGCTAACTATGGCTACACCTTC.